The 10 T cell receptor beta chains listed next were all sequenced from one sample in a study of shared T cell receptors in the human thymus. Data came from immunoSEQ multiplex PCR; TCRdb stores just in-frame clones and leaves some out. The table records roughly 700,000 clones, 85% to 90% of them present only once. The data were also submitted as part of a second study, on human thymus T cells.

The sequenced material came from thymocytes. The receptors were sampled from a boy in the first two years of life with a congenital heart defect.

The chain joins TRBV29-1 to TRBJ2-3; 7 nucleotides match TRBD1. CDR1 and CDR2 from the germline V gene are SQVTM and ANQGSEA. The V segment lost 7 bases and the J segment 3 bases; nucleotides outside the gene matches: 16. This CDR3 has 16 residues. The CDR3 DNA reads as TGCAGCGGGGGGACAGCCGCTGGTAGGTTGACAGATACGCAGTATTTT. The encoded protein is CSGGTAAGRLTDTQYF.

The V call is TRBV7-9, the J call TRBJ2-5; D might be TRBD1 (5 bases). Germline V CDR1 and CDR2: SEHNR, FQNEAQ (reference sequence). The CDR3 is made up of 14 amino acids. Trimming removed 2 bases from V and 2 bases from J, with 9 bases in between. CDR3 residues: CASSLRGRQETQYF. The CDR3 DNA sequence: TGTGCCAGCAGCTTAAGGGGCAGACAAGAGACCCAGTACTTC.

This sequence joins TRBV15 and TRBJ1-2; no definite D call. The CDR3 contains 15 residues. From germline, CDR1 is LNHNV and CDR2 YYDKDF (reference sequence). Trimming removed 3 bases at V and 0 bases at J, with 11 bases between. The CDR3 nucleotides read TGTGCCACCAGCAGCTCCTCCCTAGCTAACTATGGCTACACCTTC. Residues: CATSSSSLANYGYTF.

This clone was counted only a few times. The chain has TRBV10-1 and TRBJ1-4, with D unclear. Germline V lookup: CDR1 WNHNN, CDR2 SYGVQD (reference sequence). Trimming took 5 bases from V and 10 from J, leaving 14 bases between them. The CDR3 spans 13 residues. CDR3 loop: CASSKTAEGKLFF. The CDR3 DNA reads as TGCGCCAGCAGTAAGACCGCGGAGGGAAAACTGTTTTTT.

This sequence joins TRBV11-3 and TRBJ2-7; 13 bases agree with TRBD2. CDR3 length: 15 residues. V was pared by 5 bases and J by 7 bases, with 8 bases of the junction left unmatched. Germline V gives CDR1 SGHNT, CDR2 YENEEA. Here the CDR3 reads CASSLGLLAGGEQYF. Written as DNA, the CDR3 is TGTGCCAGCAGCCTCGGCTTACTAGCGGGAGGGGAGCAGTACTTC.

The chain employs TRBV7-9 and TRBJ2-1, with 9 bases identical to TRBD2. The junction had 7 bases not matched to a gene; V was cut back by 1 base and J by 6 bases. Per germline, CDR1 SEHNR and CDR2 FQNEAQ (reference sequence). This CDR3 region has 16 residues. The CDR3 DNA reads TGTGCCAGCAGCTTAGGGGGCGGGAGGGCCTTCAATGAGCAGTTCTTC. It is translated as CASSLGGGRAFNEQFF. The whole variable domain, remainder taken from reference TRBV7-9 and TRBJ2-1, is DTGVSQNPRHKITKRGQNVTFRCDPISEHNRLYWYRQTLGQGPEFLTYFQNEAQLEKSRLLSDRFSAERPKGSFSTLEIQRTEQGDSAMYLCASSLGGGRAFNEQFFGPGTRLTVL.

The chain combines TRBV4-1 with TRBJ2-7, with 9 nucleotides matching TRBD1. Germline CDR1 reads MGHRA; CDR2 reads YSYEKL. The CDR3 is made up of 16 amino acids. J gave up 4 bases and V 4 bases, and 11 bases lay outside the gene matches. CDR3 sequence reads: CASSRRWPTGGYEQYF. CDR3 coding DNA: TGCGCCAGCAGCCGAAGATGGCCGACAGGGGGGTACGAGCAGTACTTC.

The chain recombines TRBV29-1 with TRBJ2-3, with TRBD2 as a possible D gene (5 bases). The CDR3 runs 15 residues. Trimming took off 5 bases at V and 1 base at J, with 16 bases between the two ends. Germline V gene data show CDR1 as SQVTM and CDR2 as ANQGSEA. This CDR3 reads CSVLGADRGTDTQYF. In nucleotides, the CDR3 is TGCAGCGTTCTTGGAGCGGACCGGGGCACAGATACGCAGTATTTT.

This clone was counted between two and nine times. The chain recombines TRBV30 with TRBJ1-5, with D maybe TRBD1 (6 bases). This CDR3 spans 17 amino acids. Trimming took off 1 base at V and 7 bases at J, with 23 bases between the two ends. From germline, CDR1 is GTSNPN and CDR2 SVGIG (reference sequence). Here the CDR3 DNA reads TGTGCCTGGAGTGATAGGCTGGGGGCAGGGGATGACCAGCCCCAGCATTTT. This encodes CAWSDRLGAGDDQPQHF.

The chain carries TRBV9 and TRBJ1-2; 8 bases are shared with TRBD1. The CDR3 runs 18 residues. Unmatched junction bases numbered 16, after V lost 0 bases and J lost 6 bases. Germline V lookup: CDR1 SGDLS, CDR2 YYNGEE. CDR3: CASSVDPDGTGPSHGYTF. The CDR3 DNA sequence: TGTGCCAGCAGCGTAGACCCCGACGGGACAGGTCCCTCCCATGGCTACACCTTC.